The clone carrying this T cell receptor beta chain was observed a handful of times. Its antigen remains unknown. CDR1 SGHTA and CDR2 FQGNSA come from the germline V gene. The CDR3 is made up of 14 amino acids. The V gene lost 6 bases and the J gene lost 7 bases, with 18 bases spanning the gap. These data are taken from a study of cytomegalovirus exposure and HLA in healthy donors. Findings of the study overall: Most CMV-associated TCR beta chains appeared HLA-restricted in a later analysis. TCR beta chains numbering roughly 150 were designated cytomegalovirus-associated.

13 Jbeta primers and 60 Vbeta primers were used for the PCR. The table came from immunoSEQ multiplex PCR; TCRdb's copy has only in-frame clones and leaves some out. The top ten hold 2.5% of the sample, which has around 74,000 clones, roughly 78% seen once. This TCR came from a man aged 25 to 45 in good health and CMV-seronegative. The chain carries TRBV7-2 and TRBJ1-2; D is unclear. The sequenced material came from PBMCs. The CDR3 DNA sequence: TGTGCCAGCAGATCTTTTAGAACTCGGTTTGGCTACACCTTC. It encodes CASRSFRTRFGYTF.